This T cell receptor (beta chain) was profiled in a study of shared clonotypes between healthy human individuals. Background on the study: Per donor, three plates held CD4 naive cells, three held CD4 memory, two held CD8 naive and one held CD8 memory.

Overall study findings and caveats: It was expected that sequencing depth would affect clonotype sharing among donors. On the whole, naive subsets had larger estimated richness than memory subsets had.

Trimming cost V 0 bases and J 0 bases, with 13 bases left between them. The CDR3 totals 16 residues. Germline lookup yields CDR1 SGHNT and CDR2 YYREEE (reference sequence). In the case of this clone: Its antigen is unidentified.

Naive CD8 cells, CD45RO-negative and positively selected for CCR7, excluded terminally differentiated effector memory CD45RA+ cells. Produced via immunoSEQ multiplex PCR; TCRdb's table is partial and in-frame only. The sample lists hundreds of thousands of clones; roughly 95% were seen once. This sequence was found in a woman in her 30s in good health. Sequencing was done on a sample of naive CD8+ T cells sorted from blood. This chain links TRBV5-4 with TRBJ2-7; D gene unclear. The CDR3 DNA sequence: TGTGCCAGCAGCTTGGGTACTGGCCTAAACTCCTACGAGCAGTACTTC. It yields the protein CASSLGTGLNSYEQYF.